Detailed here is one T cell receptor beta chain. Antigen specificity is unknown. Analysis merged second doses at about 4 or about 12 weeks. Produced via immunoSEQ multiplex PCR; TCRdb's table is partial and in-frame only. The sample consists of around 99,000 clones, 70% to 90% of them appearing once. This entry comes from a study of T cell responses to AZD1222 COVID-19 vaccine. Study findings and constraints: The donor cohort was predominantly white British with a female majority, and clonal diversity may have been underestimated. Spike-specific TCR breadth and depth went up after people got two AZD1222 doses. Every sample of the repertoires postdated the peak T cell response.

This receptor was taken from an adult who received the AZD1222 COVID-19 vaccine. The material was peripheral blood, obtained 28 days after the second AZD1222 dose.

CDR3 sequence (DNA): TGCGCCAGCAGTGAGACCGACAGAAACTATGGCTACACCTTC. As protein: CASSETDRNYGYTF. V is TRBV10-2 and J is TRBJ1-2; the D gene is possibly TRBD1 (5 bases). The CDR3 is made up of 14 amino acids. The V end was cut by 2 bases, the J end by 2 bases, with 9 bases between. Germline CDR1 is WSHSY and CDR2 is SAAADI.